This passage covers 5 T cell receptor beta chains from one sample sequenced in a study of blood T cell repertoires in COVID-19. TCRdb keeps only in-frame clones here, not all; method: immunoSEQ multiplex PCR. The sample yields roughly 120,000 clones, 86% seen once. Sequencing used peripheral blood. The receptors originated from a man in his 70s who had recovered from COVID-19.

The J gene is TRBJ1-6, the V gene TRBV5-1; 8 bases fit TRBD1. The V gene end was trimmed by 2 bases and the J gene end by 9 bases; junction bases not matched to a gene: 7. Germline V gives CDR1 SGHRS, CDR2 YFSETQ. The CDR3 is 15 residues long. CDR3 region: CASSFTQGEGSPLHF. The CDR3, as DNA: TGCGCCAGCAGCTTCACACAGGGGGAGGGTTCACCCCTCCACTTT.

This chain uses TRBV5-4 with TRBJ2-3; TRBD2 agrees at 7 bases. This CDR3 comprises 15 residues. The V gene's germline CDR1 is SGHNT and CDR2 YYREEE (reference sequence). V dropped 2 bases and J dropped 6; count of bases not matched to a gene: 9. The CDR3 DNA sequence: TGTGCCAGCAGCTTTTCTAGCGGAAGGGAGGATACGCAGTATTTT. Translating gives CASSFSSGREDTQYF.

V and J are TRBV28 and TRBJ2-1; D remains unclear. Germline CDR1 reads MDHEN; CDR2 reads SYDVKM. V was shortened by 6 bases and J by 12 bases, with 12 bases between the two germline ends. The CDR3 is made up of 11 amino acids. In nucleotides, the CDR3 is TGTGCCAGCAGCTCGGATCAGGCGCAGTTCTTC. This encodes CASSSDQAQFF.

This chain connects TRBV11-1 to TRBJ2-1; the D gene is possibly TRBD2 (6 bases). The CDR3 runs 13 residues. V was clipped by 1 base and J by 14 bases, with 15 bases between them. Germline V gives CDR1 SGHAT, CDR2 FQDESV (reference sequence). The CDR3 region is CASSLGGGAGKFF. CDR3 in DNA: TGTGCCAGCAGCTTAGGAGGAGGGGCTGGGAAGTTCTTC.

The genes are TRBV19 and TRBJ2-1; TRBD2 matches 9 bases. Germline V gives CDR1 LNHDA, CDR2 SQIVND (reference sequence). Trimming took 3 bases from V and 4 from J; bases not matched to a gene: 7. The CDR3 is made up of 16 amino acids. The CDR3, as DNA: TGTGCCAGTAGTATGTCTATAGCGGGGGTTTACAATGAGCAGTTCTTC. Translation: CASSMSIAGVYNEQFF.